A selection of T cell receptor beta chains follows, all from one sample in a study of shared clonotypes between healthy human individuals. The protocol was immunoSEQ multiplex PCR, while the TCRdb copy is restricted to in-frame clones and leaves out a portion. The data contain fewer than 1.4 million clones, around 78% of them seen just once; the ten biggest clones take up 0.55% to 0.7%. Sequencing used memory CD4+ T cells from PBMCs. The receptors come from a man aged 18 to 35 in good health. Some clones in this sample may be carry-over from other donors' samples. Each CDR3 is given with its conserved first and last residue. A D gene is named only where the DNA matches it firmly. Size tells how often a clone was seen (once, few, many) or the class of an expanded clone, and some rows leave it out.

V: TRBV5-1
D: NA
size: NA
J: TRBJ1-1
DNA: TGCGCCAGCAGCTTCGAGGTTTCGAACACTGAAGCTTTCTTT
CDR3: CASSFEVSNTEAFF

V: TRBV2
D: TRBD1
size: NA
J: TRBJ1-2
DNA: TGTGCCAGCAGTGACTCCGAACAGGGGAGCTATGGCTACACCTTC
CDR3: CASSDSEQGSYGYTF

V: TRBV23-1
D: NA
size: NA
J: TRBJ1-1
DNA: TGCGCCAGCAGTCGGGAGGGTGGCGGCCTCGAGGCTTTCTTT
CDR3: CASSREGGGLEAFF

V: TRBV11-3
D: TRBD1
size: NA
J: TRBJ2-7
DNA: TGTGCCAGCAGCTTAGGTGGGGGACAGCCCTACGAGCAGTACTTC
CDR3: CASSLGGGQPYEQYF

V: TRBV15
D: TRBD1
size: NA
J: TRBJ1-5
DNA: TGTGCCACCAGCAGACAGGGGGGGGGCAATCAGCCCCAGCATTTT
CDR3: CATSRQGGGNQPQHF

V: TRBV5-6
D: NA
size: NA
J: TRBJ2-7
DNA: TGTGCCAGCAGCCCCAATGCAGGGTCCTCTTACGAGCAGTACTTC
CDR3: CASSPNAGSSYEQYF

V: TRBV28
D: NA
size: NA
J: TRBJ1-1
DNA: TGTGCCAGCAGTTCGAGCCCTGAAGCTTTCTTT
CDR3: CASSSSPEAFF

V: TRBV5-8
D: NA
size: few
J: TRBJ2-1
DNA: TGTGCCAGCAAACGGAGAGGGCCGCTCGGAGACTCCACCTACAATGAGCAGTTCTTC
CDR3: CASKRRGPLGDSTYNEQFF

V: TRBV6-1
D: NA
size: NA
J: TRBJ2-1
DNA: TGTGCCAGCAGTGAAGCACCCCGGGCCCTTGGAAATGAGCAGTTCTTC
CDR3: CASSEAPRALGNEQFF

V: TRBV7-9
D: NA
size: NA
J: TRBJ1-1
DNA: TGTGCCAGCAGCCCCCAGCCGGGGGCGGCTGAAGCTTTCTTT
CDR3: CASSPQPGAAEAFF

V: TRBV5-4
D: NA
size: NA
J: TRBJ2-2
DNA: TGTGCCAGCAGCTTGAACGCGGGCACCGGGGAGCTGTTTTTT
CDR3: CASSLNAGTGELFF

V: TRBV2
D: NA
size: NA
J: TRBJ1-1
DNA: TGTGCCGGCCAAGTGGACGGCCCTGAAGCTTTCTTT
CDR3: CAGQVDGPEAFF

V: TRBV7-9
D: TRBD2
size: once
J: TRBJ2-1
DNA: TGTGCCAGCGACATGATGACTAGCGGGATTAATCGAGATGAGCAGTTCTTC
CDR3: CASDMMTSGINRDEQFF

V: TRBV19
D: NA
size: NA
J: TRBJ1-3
DNA: TGTGCCAGTAGTTCGGACTACTCTGGAAACACCATATATTTT
CDR3: CASSSDYSGNTIYF

V: TRBV29-1
D: TRBD2
size: NA
J: TRBJ2-7
DNA: TGCAGCGTTGTCGCGGGGGGCTCCTACGAGCAGTACTTC
CDR3: CSVVAGGSYEQYF

V: TRBV11-2
D: TRBD2
size: once
J: TRBJ2-1
DNA: TGTGCCAGCAGCCCTTTAGCGGGAGGCTTCCCCAATGAGCAGTTCTTC
CDR3: CASSPLAGGFPNEQFF

V: TRBV5-4
D: TRBD1
size: NA
J: TRBJ2-7
DNA: TGTGCCAGCAGCTCCGGGACAGCCTACGAGCAGTACTTC
CDR3: CASSSGTAYEQYF

V: TRBV25-1
D: NA
size: NA
J: TRBJ2-3
DNA: TGTGCCAGCGGCACAGGGTTAGACACAGATACGCAGTATTTT
CDR3: CASGTGLDTDTQYF

V: TRBV27
D: NA
size: NA
J: TRBJ1-2
DNA: TGTGCCAGCAGTTTTAGGGGTCAGGCGGGTTATGGCTACACCTTC
CDR3: CASSFRGQAGYGYTF

V: TRBV28
D: TRBD2
size: NA
J: TRBJ2-4
DNA: TGTGCCAGCAGTTCCGGACTAGGAAACATTCAGTACTTC
CDR3: CASSSGLGNIQYF

V: TRBV11-3
D: NA
size: NA
J: TRBJ2-3
DNA: TGTGCCAGCAGCTTAGGCCAGGAGCCCACAGATACGCAGTATTTT
CDR3: CASSLGQEPTDTQYF

V: TRBV29-1
D: NA
size: NA
J: TRBJ2-3
DNA: TGCAGCGTGGGTAACCTGGTCTCCACAGATACGCAGTATTTT
CDR3: CSVGNLVSTDTQYF

V: TRBV7-9
D: NA
size: NA
J: TRBJ2-7
DNA: TGTGCCAGCAGCCGGACGGATAGCTACGAGCAGTACTTC
CDR3: CASSRTDSYEQYF

V: TRBV19
D: TRBD1
size: NA
J: TRBJ1-5
DNA: TGTGCCAGTACAGTATTAGGGGGCGATCAGCCCCAGCATTTT
CDR3: CASTVLGGDQPQHF

V: TRBV19
D: TRBD2
size: NA
J: TRBJ2-7
DNA: TGTGCCAGTAGTATCCGGGAGGGCCCCTACGAGCAGTACTTC
CDR3: CASSIREGPYEQYF

V: TRBV20-1
D: TRBD1
size: NA
J: TRBJ1-2
DNA: TGCAGTGCGAGGACAGGCCAAGGCTACACCTTC
CDR3: CSARTGQGYTF

V: TRBV28
D: TRBD1
size: NA
J: TRBJ1-5
DNA: TGTGCCAGCAACCAATTACCGGGACAGCTTAGCAATCAGCCCCAGCATTTT
CDR3: CASNQLPGQLSNQPQHF

V: TRBV19
D: NA
size: NA
J: TRBJ1-3
DNA: TGTGCCAGCCAACCTCGGATCGGGAACACCATATATTTT
CDR3: CASQPRIGNTIYF

V: TRBV27
D: NA
size: NA
J: TRBJ1-4
DNA: TGTGCCAGCAGCCCAACGGAGGCAACTAATGAAAAACTGTTTTTT
CDR3: CASSPTEATNEKLFF

V: TRBV11-2
D: NA
size: NA
J: TRBJ2-3
DNA: TGTGCCAGCAGCTTATTGACAGGGACTAGCACAGATACGCAGTATTTT
CDR3: CASSLLTGTSTDTQYF